A selection of T cell receptor beta chains follows, all from one sample in a study of blood T cell repertoires in COVID-19. Sequenced by immunoSEQ multiplex PCR; TCRdb stores in-frame clones only, minus some. The table lists 200,000 to 250,000 clones, just under 90% of them singletons. Sequences were obtained from PBMCs or T cells enriched from blood (not recorded which). The receptors come from a man in his fifties who had been exposed to COVID-19. The CDR3 runs from the conserved cysteine through the conserved F or W. Each record gives: D gene, J gene, clone size, V gene, CDR3 protein, CDR3 DNA. A D gene is named only where the DNA matches it firmly. For some rows the clone size is stated as once, few or many, or as a class when expanded; others skip it.

TRBD1	TRBJ1-4	once	TRBV2	CAGNRGQGEKLFF	TGTGCCGGGAACAGGGGGCAAGGAGAAAAACTGTTTTTT
-	TRBJ2-2	once	TRBV5-6	CASSLFEGGPGELFF	TGTGCCAGCAGCTTGTTCGAAGGAGGACCCGGGGAGCTGTTTTTT
-	TRBJ1-2	-	TRBV6-5	CASRVWGDYGYTF	TGTGCCAGCAGGGTTTGGGGGGACTATGGCTACACCTTC
TRBD2	TRBJ2-3	-	TRBV7-9	CASRESLTSGRTDTQYF	TGTGCCAGTAGGGAGAGCTTGACTAGCGGGAGAACAGATACGCAGTATTTT
-	TRBJ1-2	-	TRBV24-1	CATSDLDSNYGYTF	TGTGCCACCAGTGATTTGGACAGTAACTATGGCTACACCTTC
-	TRBJ1-6	once	TRBV7-9	CASTFFEDNLNSPLHF	TGTGCCAGCACTTTCTTTGAGGACAACCTAAATTCACCCCTCCACTTT
TRBD1	TRBJ2-1	-	TRBV28	CASSFPTGTGSSYNEQFF	TGTGCCAGCAGTTTCCCCACCGGGACAGGGAGCTCCTACAATGAGCAGTTCTTC
TRBD1	TRBJ2-1	-	TRBV11-3	CASSSHRGVNEQFF	TGTGCCAGCAGCTCCCACAGGGGAGTTAATGAGCAGTTCTTC
TRBD1	TRBJ1-2	-	TRBV19	CASSVGTGDVYGYTF	TGTGCCAGTAGCGTCGGAACAGGGGACGTCTATGGCTACACCTTC
TRBD1	TRBJ1-1	-	TRBV28	CASWGQGDSTEAFF	TGTGCCAGCTGGGGACAGGGGGACAGCACTGAAGCTTTCTTT
TRBD1	TRBJ2-1	-	TRBV7-9	CASSVGTDRKFF	TGTGCCAGCAGCGTAGGGACAGATCGTAAGTTCTTC
TRBD2	TRBJ2-5	-	TRBV20-1	CSASSIAGGWQETQYF	TGCAGTGCTAGTAGTATAGCGGGAGGGTGGCAAGAGACCCAGTACTTC
TRBD2	TRBJ2-7	-	TRBV27	CASSLSISGGTPYEQYF	TGTGCCAGCAGTTTATCGATAAGCGGGGGGACCCCCTACGAGCAGTACTTC
-	TRBJ1-3	-	TRBV18	CASSPYYGLQTNSGNTIYF	TGTGCCAGCTCACCATATTACGGACTCCAGACTAACTCTGGAAACACCATATATTTT
-	TRBJ1-6	-	TRBV9	CASRFAERGNSPLHF	TGTGCCAGCAGGTTCGCTGAAAGGGGAAATTCACCCCTCCACTTT
-	TRBJ2-7	-	TRBV7-2	CASSLEVRGRVLRGYEQYF	TGTGCCAGCAGCTTAGAAGTGCGGGGGCGTGTTTTGCGTGGATACGAGCAGTACTTC
-	TRBJ2-1	-	TRBV3-1/TRBV3-2	CASSQEGTGRRYNEQFF	TGTGCCAGCAGCCAAGAAGGGACTGGCAGACGGTACAATGAGCAGTTCTTC
-	TRBJ1-3	once	TRBV27	CASKEVRYF	TGTGCCAGCAAGGAGGTCCGATATTTT
TRBD1	TRBJ1-1	-	TRBV28	CASSSHRTGDTEAFF	TGTGCCAGCAGTTCCCACCGGACAGGGGACACTGAAGCTTTCTTT
-	TRBJ1-4	once	TRBV6-5	CASSYGGREAGLFF	TGTGCCAGCAGTTACGGGGGAAGGGAAGCGGGACTGTTTTTT
-	TRBJ1-5	-	TRBV6-2/TRBV6-3	CASSYYAARGPQHF	TGTGCCAGCAGTTACTATGCGGCCAGGGGGCCCCAGCATTTT
-	TRBJ2-6	-	TRBV5-4	CASSPGNSGANVLTF	TGTGCCAGCTCACCGGGAAACTCTGGGGCCAACGTCCTGACTTTC
-	TRBJ1-1	-	TRBV27	CASSLVGAGLYTEAFF	TGTGCCAGCAGTTTGGTAGGGGCGGGGTTGTACACTGAAGCTTTCTTT
-	TRBJ2-6	once	TRBV5-1	CASSLAAGELPGANVLTF	TGCGCCAGCAGCTTGGCGGCAGGGGAATTACCTGGGGCCAACGTCCTGACTTTC
-	TRBJ2-5	-	TRBV28	CASTPSGYSGETQYF	TGTGCCAGCACCCCCTCGGGGTATTCCGGCGAGACCCAGTACTTC
TRBD2	TRBJ2-5	once	TRBV4-1	CASSQGLRTSGWKTQYF	TGCGCCAGCAGCCAAGGCCTTCGGACTAGCGGTTGGAAGACCCAGTACTTC
TRBD2	TRBJ2-1	-	TRBV11-3	CASSSLAGGYYNEQFF	TGTGCCAGCAGCTCTCTAGCGGGAGGATACTACAATGAGCAGTTCTTC